These 12 T cell receptor beta chains came from one sample sequenced in a study of vaccination and CD4 T cells after COVID-19. Researchers used the Oncomine TCR Beta short-read assay to sequence DNA from cultured CD4+ T cells. MiXCR was run by TCRdb on the PCR reads, yielding one entry per CDR3 protein. The profile shows about 20,000 distinct CDR3 sequences, around 50% of them singletons. These receptors are not linked to any known antigen. Treatment in this sample: approximately nine-day PBMC culture with coronavirus spike peptide pools or control peptides (ViraFEST assay). Sequencing was carried out using CD4+ T cells from blood, cultured in vitro. The source of these receptors is a human donor who had recovered from COVID-19.

This chain joins TRBV2 and TRBJ2-1; D gene uncertain. In germline, CDR1 is SNHLY, CDR2 FYNNEI. The CDR3 runs to 13 residues. The V end was cut by 3 bases, the J end by 6 bases, with 9 bases between. This CDR3 is CASSDLPANEQFF. CDR3 sequence (DNA): TGTGCCAGCAGTGATTTGCCTGCCAATGAGCAGTTCTTC.

This chain uses TRBV7-2 with TRBJ2-1; 14 bases fit TRBD2. The V gene's germline CDR1 is SGHTA and CDR2 FQGNSA. V shed 4 bases and J 10 bases; nucleotides not matched to a gene: 9. The CDR3 spans 16 residues. The CDR3 DNA reads as TGTGCCAGCAGCTCGCGACTAGCGGGAGGGCAAGAGGAGCAGTTCTTC. Translation: CASSSRLAGGQEEQFF. Looking up the rest from reference TRBV7-2 and TRBJ2-1 gives the full variable domain: GAGVSQSPSNKVTEKGKDVELRCDPISGHTALYWYRQSLGQGLEFLIYFQGNSAPDKSGLPSDRFSAERTGGSVSTLTIQRTQQEDSAVYLCASSSRLAGGQEEQFFGPGTRLTVL.

This clonotype is labeled as medium-sized. The chain joins TRBV7-2 to TRBJ2-2, with D possibly TRBD1 on 6 matching bases. This CDR3 has 13 residues. Trimming pared 6 bases from V and 5 bases from J, leaving 10 bases between. Germline lookup yields CDR1 SGHTA and CDR2 FQGNSA. CDR3 region: CASRPTGTGELFF. In nucleotides, the CDR3 is TGTGCCAGCAGACCTACAGGGACCGGGGAGCTGTTTTTT.

This clonotype showed up just a few times. The chain carries TRBV7-2 and TRBJ1-1; a possible D gene is TRBD1 (6 bases). The V end lost 7 bases, the J end lost 0 bases, and 12 bases lay between the germline ends. CDR1 is SGHTA, CDR2 FQGNSA, per germline. CDR3 length equals 14 residues. The CDR3 nucleotides are TGTGCCAGCACCCAGGGGCGCCTGAACACTGAAGCTTTCTTT. Its translation: CASTQGRLNTEAFF.

This clonotype was found a few times. The CDR3 DNA reads TGTGCCAGCAGTTTCGCAGGGTCGTCGGGCTACGAGCAGTACTTC. It specifies CASSFAGSSGYEQYF. This chain links TRBV12-3 or TRBV12-4 with TRBJ2-7; D possibly corresponds to TRBD1 (5 bases). The CDR3 consists of 15 residues. Trimming left V 3 bases short and J 3 bases short, with 15 bases between.

The chain joins TRBV6-1 to TRBJ1-5; 9 bases are shared with TRBD1. This CDR3 spans 15 amino acids. The junction had 7 bases not matched to a gene; V was cut back by 8 bases and J by 2 bases. Germline values: CDR1 MNHNS, CDR2 SASEGT. In DNA, the CDR3 is TGTGCCAGCCGGACAGGGGCAATGGGCAATCAGCCCCAGCATTTT. Translation gives CASRTGAMGNQPQHF.

This chain connects TRBV28 to TRBJ2-1, with 10 bases aligning to TRBD2. Trimming cost V 5 bases and J 9 bases; bases outside gene matches: 4. The germline V gene encodes CDR1 MDHEN and CDR2 SYDVKM. The CDR3 covers 13 residues. CDR3 residues: CASSSGRVGEQFF. Written as DNA, the CDR3 is TGTGCCAGCAGTAGCGGGAGGGTGGGTGAGCAGTTCTTC.

The rearrangement uses TRBV7-2 and TRBJ2-1; D may be TRBD2 (6 bases). The CDR3 is made up of 16 amino acids. Germline V gene sequence: CDR1 SGHTA, CDR2 FQGNSA. Trimming left V 2 bases short and J 3 bases short, with 14 bases between. CDR3 sequence reads: CASSLRGSGGYNEQFF. In nucleotides, the CDR3 is TGTGCCAGCAGCTTACGGGGTAGCGGAGGCTACAATGAGCAGTTCTTC.

This sequence joins TRBV11-2 and TRBJ1-5, with a weak D call TRBD1 (5 bases). This CDR3 has 14 residues. Germline V gene data show CDR1 as SGHAT and CDR2 as FQNNGV. The V and J ends lost 0 bases and 7 bases respectively, with 10 bases between them. This chain's CDR3 is CASSLDRVGQPQHF. CDR3 sequence (DNA): TGTGCCAGCAGCTTAGACAGGGTAGGGCAGCCCCAGCATTTT. Using reference TRBV11-2 and TRBJ1-5 for the parts outside the CDR3, the full variable domain is EAGVAQSPRYKIIEKRQSVAFWCNPISGHATLYWYQQILGQGPKLLIQFQNNGVVDDSQLPKDRFSAERLKGVDSTLKIQPAKLEDSAVYLCASSLDRVGQPQHFGDGTRLSIL.

This rearrangement joins TRBV6-2 or TRBV6-3 to TRBJ1-5; 7 bases match TRBD1. Losses at the gene ends were 6 bases for V and 3 bases for J; bases not matched to a gene: 8. This CDR3 contains 15 residues. Germline V gene sequence: CDR1 MNHEY, CDR2 SVGEGT. As DNA, the CDR3 is TGTGCCAGCAGGTCCCGGGACAGCATCAATCAGCCCCAGCATTTT. Translating it yields CASRSRDSINQPQHF.

This sequence joins TRBV7-2 and TRBJ2-5, with 7 bases fitting TRBD1. V lost 3 bases to trimming and J lost 1 base; unmatched junction nucleotides: 2. The V gene's germline CDR1 is SGHTA and CDR2 FQGNSA. The length of the CDR3 is 14 residues. In DNA, the CDR3 is TGTGCCAGCAGCTTTAGGGGGCTCCAAGAGACCCAGTACTTC. The encoded protein is CASSFRGLQETQYF.

J is TRBJ1-1 and V is TRBV20-1; a possible D gene is TRBD1 (6 bases). This CDR3 has 15 residues. CDR1 and CDR2 from the germline V gene are DFQATT and SNEGSKA (reference sequence). V was shortened by 0 bases and J by 4 bases, with 15 bases between the two germline ends. CDR3 protein: CSARDRGGGGTEAFF. CDR3 in DNA: TGCAGTGCTAGAGATCGAGGGGGAGGGGGCACTGAAGCTTTCTTT.